This T cell receptor beta chain originates from a study of STAT5B mutations in CD4+ large granular lymphocyte leukemia (dated by TCRdb to the early 2020s). Concerning the study at large: Among healthy controls, the CDR3 'QG' motif was associated with a particular HLA allele. The TCRbeta repertoires of CD4+ T-cell large granular lymphocyte leukemia patients were compared with the TCRbeta repertoires of healthy blood donors. The purity of purified fractions was confirmed by flow cytometry on FACSCanto II or FACSVerse to exceed 95% among lymphocytes.

Reading the germline V gene (reference sequence) gives CDR1 LNHDA and CDR2 SQIVND. V lost 4 bases and J lost 4 bases; the stretch between them is 16 bases long. Reading from cysteine to phenylalanine, the CDR3 counts 15 amino acids. Kept here is only the CDR3 DNA, which spans 45 bases and is read in frame from base 1. Of note for this clone: The specificity of this receptor is unknown. No base qualities exist here, and no much larger clone lies one base off it.

The healthy control group was made up of 37 blood donors, and the Finnish Red Cross blood service supplied their buffy coats. All TCR-sequenced material derived from peripheral blood: patient blood samples and healthy donor buffy coats. Ficoll-Hypaque gradient centrifugation was used to isolate peripheral blood mononuclear cells. CD4+ cells were purified magnetically from the buffy coats of healthy controls. The Gentra Puregene Cell and Tissue kit was used to extract genomic DNA, and a Qubit 2.0 fluorometer was used to measure the amount of genomic DNA. The research as a whole found: Enrichment of TRBV06-family usage was observed among the top patient clones (8/27) relative to healthy controls (2/35). The main leukemic clonotypes were found to be private to each patient, although roughly a quarter of the main leukemic clonotypes were detected at low frequency in the non-leukemic repertoires of other patients. The data were not HLA-matched, and the relatively small sample size could explain the higher clonality seen in CD4+ compared with CD8+ T-LGLL. CD4-sorted patient repertoires appeared more clonal than healthy CD4+ repertoires, and this difference persisted after removing the putative leukemic clones.

The immunoSEQ assay at survey resolution was applied to genomic DNA for sequencing of TCRbeta rearrangements. The source study handled its data this way. A lowest detectable productive clonotype frequency of 2.59 x 10-5 was observed in the TCR sequencing data. Only productive TCRbeta rearrangements, defined as complete and in-frame sequences, were included in the analyses. Sample clonality was computed as Simpson clonality in the immunoSEQ Analyzer version 3.0. Based on frequency, clones were grouped as very rare, small, medium, large (1-20%) or hyperexpanded (>20%). Generation probabilities were estimated with OLGA 1.2.3, V-gene circos plots were generated with VDJtools, specificities were searched for in VDJdb, and CDR3 motifs were identified with GLIPH. Drawn from immuneACCESS, this table holds only the in-frame rearrangements with V and J called that TCRdb kept. Clones are partly lost; checked studies trace under half to an unresolved V gene and leave the rest unexplained. That table gives V, J and clone size, and the DNA gave D and trimming. Recorded for this sample are some 30,000 clones; roughly 79% of them occurred a single time. The leading ten clones occupy about 1% of the sample.

The chain employs TRBV19 and TRBJ1-2; the D gene cannot be named for sure. The origin of this receptor is a human donor in good health. Sample: CD4+ T cells from blood buffy coats. CDR3 region: CASSTRLPEGYGYTF. Read as DNA, the sequence is TGTGCCAGTAGTACCAGACTCCCCGAAGGCTATGGCTACACCTTC.